The source of this T cell receptor (beta chain) is a study of PD-1 blockade in mismatch repair-deficient tumors. General study points: Tumor-resident clones, often undetectable pretreatment in blood, expanded then contracted after pembrolizumab.

The CDR3 spans 14 residues. Trimming removed 2 bases from V and 3 bases from J; junction bases left unmatched: 3. Germline assignment: CDR1 SGHDT and CDR2 YYEEEE. PCR or immunohistochemistry showed mismatch repair deficiency in every enrolled patient. TCRs were sequenced from a few patients responding to pembrolizumab. The repertoire was sequenced with immunoSEQ multiplex PCR; TCRdb's copy has only in-frame clones and lacks some. Here the sample spans tens of thousands of clones, roughly 77% being singletons. Comment on this clone: What it binds is not known.

The receptor was isolated from an adult with mismatch repair-deficient cancer. The V gene is TRBV5-6, the J gene TRBJ2-7, with 9 bases identical to TRBD1. Material: peripheral blood, obtained 4 weeks after starting pembrolizumab. The CDR3 bases are TGTGCCAGCAGCTTCGGACAGGGGTACTACGAGCAGTACTTC. It is translated as CASSFGQGYYEQYF.